The 32 T cell receptor beta chains presented below share a single source sample, sequenced in a study of identical twins. Via MiXCR, TCRdb re-called the 5' RACE reads, giving one row per CDR3 protein. The sample lists hundreds of thousands of distinct CDR3 sequences, 7% occurring once. Separately, the same data were catalogued under a study of yellow fever vaccine responses in identical twins.

Specimen: memory (CD45RO+) T cells sorted from blood. These receptors came from a woman younger than 35 in good health.

This clonotype was observed a handful of times. The chain has TRBV2 and TRBJ2-5; possible D gene TRBD2, 5 bases. This CDR3 comprises 12 residues. Germline CDR1 SNHLY, CDR2 FYNNEI. V was shortened by 3 bases and J by 5 bases, with 7 bases between the two germline ends. CDR3 in amino acids: CASSDRTETQYF. CDR3 DNA sequence: TGTGCCAGCAGTGATAGGACTGAGACCCAGTACTTC.

In this sample, this clonotype turned up many times. The chain combines TRBV5-1 with TRBJ2-1; 8 bases match TRBD2. CDR1 is SGHRS, CDR2 YFSETQ, per germline. The CDR3 is 15 amino acids. J gave up 4 bases and V 3 bases, and 6 bases lay outside the gene matches. DNA for the CDR3: TGCGCCAGCAGCTCAACCGGGGGGGAATACAATGAGCAGTTCTTC. It specifies CASSSTGGEYNEQFF.

This clonotype was detected a few times. The chain is built from TRBV2 and TRBJ2-3; D not resolved. CDR1 is SNHLY, CDR2 FYNNEI, per germline. This CDR3 has 15 residues. With 3 bases removed from V and 0 bases from J, the gap between germline ends came to 10 bases. CDR3 residues: CASSDAGTSTDTQYF. The CDR3 region has the DNA TGTGCCAGCAGTGACGCAGGAACCAGCACAGATACGCAGTATTTT.

This clonotype was detected many times. The chain uses TRBV12-3 or TRBV12-4 and TRBJ2-5; D gene unclear. V was shortened by 5 bases and J by 5 bases, with 9 bases between the two germline ends. The CDR3 has 12 amino acids. DNA of the CDR3: TGTGCCAGCAGTCCTATGGGGGAGACCCAGTACTTC. Translating it yields CASSPMGETQYF.

This clonotype was recorded many times. V gene TRBV21-1 combines with J gene TRBJ1-2; TRBD1, the table's D call, was not compared with the DNA. TRBV21-1 is tagged as a pseudogene. This CDR3 has 14 residues. The CDR3: CARSPGPLVLGYTF. Here the CDR3 DNA reads TGTGCCAGATCCCCGGGGCCCCTGGTCCTTGGCTACACCTTC.

This clonotype appeared a few times. The chain has TRBV6-1 and TRBJ1-2; unclear D gene. The CDR3 totals 15 residues. From germline, CDR1 is MNHNS and CDR2 SASEGT. V gave up 7 bases and J gave up 3 bases, with 18 bases separating them. The CDR3 spells CASTGWAGGDYGYTF. The CDR3 nucleotides are TGTGCCAGCACCGGGTGGGCAGGCGGGGACTATGGCTACACCTTC.

This clonotype has more than one count but fewer than ten. This chain uses TRBV12-3 or TRBV12-4 with TRBJ2-1; D is uncertain. The CDR3 sequence is 13 residues long. Trimming removed 4 bases at V and 2 bases at J, with 6 bases between. The CDR3 DNA reads TGTGCCAGCAGTTGGGTTACCTACAATGAGCAGTTCTTC. It encodes CASSWVTYNEQFF.

This sequence joins TRBV29-1 and TRBJ2-1, with 7 bases matching TRBD1. Unmatched junction bases numbered 15, after V lost 8 bases and J lost 11 bases. This CDR3 spans 13 amino acids. CDR1 is SQVTM, CDR2 ANQGSEA, per germline. For the CDR3, the DNA is TGCAGCTCACGACAGGGCCGAACACTCCAGCAGTTCTTC. Translated: CSSRQGRTLQQFF.

Only a few counts were recorded for this clonotype. The chain has TRBV2 and TRBJ2-1; 8 bases align to TRBD2. The germline CDR1 and CDR2 sequences are SNHLY and FYNNEI. With V trimmed by 9 bases and J by 6 bases, 7 bases remained unmatched. The CDR3 consists of 13 residues. CDR3 nucleotides: TGTGCCAGTGACCTAGCGGGCATCAATGAGCAGTTCTTC. Its protein product is CASDLAGINEQFF.

This clonotype was counted a few times. The chain's CDR3 is CASSPSSKNEQFF. DNA for the CDR3: TGTGCCAGCTCACCATCCTCGAAGAATGAGCAGTTCTTC. J is TRBJ2-1 and V is TRBV18; no reliable D call. Trimming stripped 2 bases from V and 7 bases from J, with 9 bases between. Germline V gene lookup returns CDR1 KGHSH and CDR2 LQKENI. CDR3 length: 13 amino acids.

This clonotype was found a few times. The V call is TRBV3-1, the J call TRBJ2-1, with 11 bases matching TRBD2. CDR3 length: 15 residues. Germline V gene lookup returns CDR1 LGHDT and CDR2 YNNKEL (reference sequence). The V gene end was trimmed by 4 bases and the J gene end by 5 bases; junction bases not matched to a gene: 4. In DNA form, the CDR3 reads TGTGCCAGCAGCCGGGGGACTAGCGGTAACAATGAGCAGTTCTTC. Its translation: CASSRGTSGNNEQFF.

The chain carries TRBV10-3 and TRBJ1-3; D is undetermined. Deletions cut 0 bases from V and 1 base from J, with 10 bases between. The germline gives CDR1 ENHRY, CDR2 SYGVKD. The CDR3 loop spans 16 amino acids. This chain's CDR3 is CAISESLAGSGNTIYF. The CDR3, as DNA: TGTGCCATCAGTGAGTCATTAGCGGGGTCTGGAAACACCATATATTTT.

This clonotype was recorded many times. This chain connects TRBV10-2 to TRBJ2-5, with D possibly TRBD1 on 5 matching bases. Per germline, CDR1 WSHSY and CDR2 SAAADI. CDR3 length equals 12 residues. The germline V and J ends were trimmed by 5 bases and 5 bases, with 9 bases remaining between them. The CDR3 sequence is CASSQGGETQYF. The CDR3 DNA follows: TGCGCCAGCAGTCAGGGTGGGGAGACCCAGTACTTC.

V and J are TRBV15 and TRBJ1-4; D perhaps matches TRBD1 (6 bases). V was shortened by 4 bases and J by 14 bases, with 14 bases between the two germline ends. The CDR3 has 12 residues. Germline values: CDR1 LNHNV, CDR2 YYDKDF (reference sequence). CDR3: CATSTTGFKLFF. The CDR3 DNA reads TGTGCCACCAGCACCACAGGGTTTAAGCTGTTTTTT.

The chain uses TRBV5-6 and TRBJ1-2; weak D call: TRBD1 (5 bases). This CDR3 region has 13 residues. The V gene lost 1 base and the J gene lost 3 bases, with 7 bases spanning the gap. CDR1 and CDR2 from the germline V gene are SGHDT and YYEEEE. This CDR3 reads CASSLWGDYGYTF. In nucleotides, the CDR3 is TGTGCCAGCAGCTTGTGGGGGGACTATGGCTACACCTTC.

This clonotype has more than one count but fewer than ten. V gene TRBV6-5 combines with J gene TRBJ1-1, with D unclear. V lost 0 bases and J lost 5, with 16 bases in between. From germline, CDR1 is MNHEY and CDR2 SVGAGI. CDR3 length: 16 amino acids. CDR3 residues: CASSYSIGSMRTEAFF. DNA for the CDR3: TGTGCCAGCAGTTACTCGATCGGGAGCATGAGGACTGAAGCTTTCTTT.

This clonotype was observed at least ten times. The rearrangement links TRBV10-3 to TRBJ2-1; D gene ambiguous. V was cut by 3 bases and J by 4 bases, with 13 bases left in between. The CDR3 extends over 15 amino acids. CDR1 and CDR2 (germline): ENHRY, SYGVKD. The CDR3 reads CAISDSIETYNEQFF. CDR3 nucleotide sequence: TGTGCCATCAGTGATAGCATAGAAACGTACAATGAGCAGTTCTTC.

The V gene is TRBV4-1, the J gene TRBJ2-5; D not certain. Germline V gives CDR1 MGHRA, CDR2 YSYEKL. Deletions cut 1 base from V and 1 base from J, with 13 bases between. The CDR3 has 16 amino acids. CDR3 in DNA: TGCGCCAGCAGCCAAGCTACGTCGGCGATCCAAGAGACCCAGTACTTC. Amino acids: CASSQATSAIQETQYF.

This clonotype showed up just a few times. The rearrangement uses TRBV20-1 and TRBJ2-1; 9 bases are shared with TRBD2. Per germline, CDR1 DFQATT and CDR2 SNEGSKA (reference sequence). CDR3 length: 13 residues. For the CDR3, the DNA is TGCAGGGTCAGGGGACTAGCTCTCAATGAGCAGTTCTTC. Translating it yields CRVRGLALNEQFF.

The chain has TRBV28 and TRBJ1-5; 8 nucleotides line up with TRBD1. V shed 6 bases and J 4 bases; nucleotides not matched to a gene: 5. Germline lookup yields CDR1 MDHEN and CDR2 SYDVKM. This CDR3 has 14 residues. This CDR3 is CASRRQGLNQPQHF. DNA for the CDR3: TGTGCCAGCAGACGACAGGGGCTAAATCAGCCCCAGCATTTT.

This clonotype was detected many times. The rearrangement links TRBV6-1 to TRBJ1-2; 8 nucleotides agree with TRBD1. The CDR3 sequence is 16 residues long. Germline CDR1 reads MNHNS; CDR2 reads SASEGT. J gave up 4 bases and V 5 bases, and 12 bases lay outside the gene matches. CDR3 sequence reads: CASSTRDRRTLYGYTF. The CDR3, as DNA: TGTGCCAGCAGTACCCGGGACAGGAGAACACTCTATGGCTACACCTTC.

The V and J genes are TRBV4-2 and TRBJ2-1, with 11 bases identical to TRBD2. The length of the CDR3 is 16 residues. CDR1 and CDR2 from the germline V gene are LGHNA and YNFKEQ. Germline trimming cut 3 bases from V and 7 bases from J; bases unmatched to any gene: 8. CDR3 sequence reads: CASSHPTSGSVNEQFF. CDR3 sequence (DNA): TGTGCCAGCAGCCACCCTACTAGCGGGAGTGTGAATGAGCAGTTCTTC.

This clonotype was counted many times. This chain uses TRBV6-1 with TRBJ1-5; unclear D gene. Germline CDR1 and CDR2: MNHNS and SASEGT. The length of the CDR3 is 13 residues. Trimming removed 9 bases from V and 3 bases from J, with 12 bases in between. This chain's CDR3 is CARNRANNQPQHF. DNA of the CDR3: TGTGCCAGAAACCGGGCCAACAATCAGCCCCAGCATTTT.

The genes are TRBV25-1 and TRBJ2-3; the D gene is possibly TRBD1 (6 bases). CDR1 and CDR2 from the germline V gene are MGHDK and SYGVNS. With 1 base removed from V and 1 base from J, the gap between germline ends came to 27 bases. The CDR3 runs 21 residues. The CDR3 spells CASSEWGLEVEIARGTDTQYF. In DNA, the CDR3 is TGTGCCAGCAGTGAATGGGGGCTTGAGGTAGAAATCGCGAGGGGCACAGATACGCAGTATTTT.

This clonotype was detected many times. This chain links TRBV12-3 or TRBV12-4 with TRBJ1-1; no clear D. The CDR3 loop spans 10 amino acids. V lost 5 bases and J lost 8, with 6 bases in between. CDR3 in DNA: TGTGCCAGCAGTGCTCGAGAAGCTTTCTTT. This sequence encodes CASSAREAFF.

This clonotype has only a few counts. V usage is TRBV14 and J usage is TRBJ2-1, with 10 bases aligning to TRBD2. Trimming cost V 2 bases and J 9 bases; bases outside gene matches: 7. Germline V lookup: CDR1 SGHDN, CDR2 FVKESK. CDR3 size: 15 residues. For the CDR3, the DNA is TGTGCCAGCAGCCAACAGCTAGCGGGGGACGTTGAGCAGTTCTTC. It is translated as CASSQQLAGDVEQFF.

The chain joins TRBV2 to TRBJ2-2; possibly TRBD2 for D (5 bases). The CDR3 runs 15 residues. Germline CDR1 and CDR2: SNHLY and FYNNEI. V gave up 2 bases and J gave up 6 bases, with 13 bases separating them. DNA for the CDR3: TGTGCCAGCAGTGAATCAGGACTCGGACCCGGGGAGCTGTTTTTT. Amino acid sequence: CASSESGLGPGELFF.

In its sample, this clonotype was seen many times. The J gene is TRBJ2-3, the V gene TRBV24-1; D call uncertain. V dropped 2 bases and J dropped 3 bases, with 11 bases sitting between them. Germline CDR1 reads KGHDR; CDR2 reads SFDVKD. The CDR3 totals 15 residues. CDR3 sequence (DNA): TGTGCCACCAGTGATTCAGTGAACCCTACAGATACGCAGTATTTT. Its translation: CATSDSVNPTDTQYF.

This chain joins TRBV6-2 or TRBV6-3 and TRBJ1-1, with unresolved D. Deletions cut 0 bases from V and 1 base from J, with 9 bases between. This CDR3 comprises 15 residues. Germline CDR1 is MNHEY and CDR2 is SVGEGT. The CDR3 DNA follows: TGTGCCAGCAGTTACTCCGGACGGGCGAACACTGAAGCTTTCTTT. Protein product: CASSYSGRANTEAFF.

This chain uses TRBV25-1 with TRBJ2-5; D is unclear. CDR3 length: 14 residues. The germline V gene has CDR1 MGHDK and CDR2 SYGVNS. The V end lost 4 bases, the J end lost 4 bases, and 13 bases lay between the germline ends. This CDR3 reads CASSGRVLPETQYF. The CDR3 nucleotides are TGTGCCAGCAGTGGCCGGGTCCTCCCAGAGACCCAGTACTTC.

This clonotype was counted between two and nine times. A clone one base away is much larger, so this may be a read error. V is TRBV12-3 or TRBV12-4 and J is TRBJ2-1; D is possibly TRBD1 (5 bases). Trimming took 3 bases from V and 12 from J, leaving 12 bases between them. The CDR3 totals 12 residues. CDR3 bases: TGTGCCAGCAGTTTGGGGCAACGGACGCAGTTCTTC. It yields the protein CASSLGQRTQFF.

In this sample, this clonotype turned up many times. V is TRBV6-5 and J is TRBJ2-7, with D uncertain. The germline CDR1 and CDR2 sequences are MNHEY and SVGAGI. The CDR3 spans 15 residues. The ends were cut back, 0 bases at V and 5 bases at J, with 14 bases in the middle. CDR3 sequence (DNA): TGTGCCAGCAGTTACTCGGACGCCAGAGTCCACGAGCAGTACTTC. Encoded protein: CASSYSDARVHEQYF.